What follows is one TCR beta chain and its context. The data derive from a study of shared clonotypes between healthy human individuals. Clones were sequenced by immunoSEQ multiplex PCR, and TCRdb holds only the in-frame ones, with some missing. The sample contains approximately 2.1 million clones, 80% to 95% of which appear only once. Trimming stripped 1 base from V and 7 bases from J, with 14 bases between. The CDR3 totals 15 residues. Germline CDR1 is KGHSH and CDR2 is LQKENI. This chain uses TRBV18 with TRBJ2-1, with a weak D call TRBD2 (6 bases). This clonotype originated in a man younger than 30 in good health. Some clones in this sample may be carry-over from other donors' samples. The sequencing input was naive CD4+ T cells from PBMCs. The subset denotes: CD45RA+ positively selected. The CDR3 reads CASSPHAGYYNEQFF. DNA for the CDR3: TGTGCCAGCTCACCACACGCGGGATACTATAATGAGCAGTTCTTC.